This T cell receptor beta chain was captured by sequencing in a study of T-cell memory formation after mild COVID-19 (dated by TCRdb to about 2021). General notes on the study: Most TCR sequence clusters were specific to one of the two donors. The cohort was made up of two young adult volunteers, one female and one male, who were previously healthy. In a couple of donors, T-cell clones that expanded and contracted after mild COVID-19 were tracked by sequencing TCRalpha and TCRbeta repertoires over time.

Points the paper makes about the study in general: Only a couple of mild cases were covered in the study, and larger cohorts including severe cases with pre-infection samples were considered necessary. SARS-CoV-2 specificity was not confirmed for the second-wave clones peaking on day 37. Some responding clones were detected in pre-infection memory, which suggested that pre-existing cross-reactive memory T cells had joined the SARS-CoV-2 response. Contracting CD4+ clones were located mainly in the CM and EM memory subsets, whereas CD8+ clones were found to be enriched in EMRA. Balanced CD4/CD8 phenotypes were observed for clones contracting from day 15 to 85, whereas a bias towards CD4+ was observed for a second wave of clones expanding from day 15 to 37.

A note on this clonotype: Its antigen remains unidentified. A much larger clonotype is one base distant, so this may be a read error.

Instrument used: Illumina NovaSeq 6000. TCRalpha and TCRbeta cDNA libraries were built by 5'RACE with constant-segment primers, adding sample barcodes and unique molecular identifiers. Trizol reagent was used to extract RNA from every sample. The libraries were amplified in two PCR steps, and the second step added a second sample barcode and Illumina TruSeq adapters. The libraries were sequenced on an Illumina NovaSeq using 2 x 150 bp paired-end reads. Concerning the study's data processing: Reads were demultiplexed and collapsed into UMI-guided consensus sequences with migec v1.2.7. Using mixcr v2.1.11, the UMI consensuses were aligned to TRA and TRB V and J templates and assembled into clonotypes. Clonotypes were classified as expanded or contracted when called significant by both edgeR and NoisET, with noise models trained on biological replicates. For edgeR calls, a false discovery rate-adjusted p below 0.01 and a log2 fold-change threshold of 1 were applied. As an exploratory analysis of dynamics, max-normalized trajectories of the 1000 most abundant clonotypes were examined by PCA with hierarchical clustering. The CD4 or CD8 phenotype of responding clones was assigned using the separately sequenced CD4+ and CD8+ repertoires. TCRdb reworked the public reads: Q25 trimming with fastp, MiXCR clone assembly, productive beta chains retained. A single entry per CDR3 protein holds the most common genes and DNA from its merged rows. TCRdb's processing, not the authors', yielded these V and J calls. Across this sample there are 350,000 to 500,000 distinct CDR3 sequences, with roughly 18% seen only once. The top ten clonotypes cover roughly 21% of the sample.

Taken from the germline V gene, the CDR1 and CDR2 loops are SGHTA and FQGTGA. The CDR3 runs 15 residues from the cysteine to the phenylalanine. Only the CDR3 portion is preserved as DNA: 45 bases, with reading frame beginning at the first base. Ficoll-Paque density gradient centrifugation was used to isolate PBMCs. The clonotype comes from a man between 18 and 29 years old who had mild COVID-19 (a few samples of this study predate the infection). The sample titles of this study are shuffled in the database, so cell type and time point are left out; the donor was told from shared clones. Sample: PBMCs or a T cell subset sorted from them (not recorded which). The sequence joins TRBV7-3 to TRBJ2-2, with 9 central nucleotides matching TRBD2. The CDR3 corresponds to CASSPTSGYTWELFF. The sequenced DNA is TGTGCCAGCAGCCCGACTAGCGGATACACCTGGGAGCTGTTTTTT. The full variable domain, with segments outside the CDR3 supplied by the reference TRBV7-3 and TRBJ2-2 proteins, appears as GAGVSQTPSNKVTEKGKYVELRCDPISGHTALYWYRQSLGQGPEFLIYFQGTGAADDSGLPNDRFFAVRPEGSVSTLKIQRTERGDSAVYLCASSPTSGYTWELFFGEGSRLTVL.